One T cell receptor beta chain is described in this entry. This specimen comes from a study of T cell responses to AZD1222 COVID-19 vaccine. The CDR3 runs 15 residues. Between the trimmed V and J ends, which lost 6 bases and 6 bases, there was a span of 18 bases. Germline V CDR1 and CDR2: MNHEY, SVGAGI. Method: immunoSEQ multiplex PCR; TCRdb's copy keeps in-frame clones and lacks some. Found here are about 130,000 clones, roughly 87% of them singletons; the top ten hold approximately 1.4%. This TCR was recovered from an adult in good health. Sample: peripheral blood, taken on day 0 of AZD1222 vaccination. The genes are TRBV6-5 and TRBJ1-5, with D perhaps matching TRBD1 (6 bases). Written as DNA, the CDR3 is TGTGCCAGCAGCCCCGGAGCAGGGGCCGGTCAGCCCCAGCATTTT. Amino acid sequence: CASSPGAGAGQPQHF.